This T cell receptor (beta chain) was sequenced during a study of T cell responses to AZD1222 COVID-19 vaccine. Per the germline V gene, CDR1 is SGHRS and CDR2 is YFSETQ. The V gene lost 5 bases and the J gene lost 5 bases, with 16 bases spanning the gap. The CDR3 contains 14 residues. This clone has a single count. The table came from immunoSEQ multiplex PCR; TCRdb's copy has only in-frame clones and leaves some out. The top ten clones hold around 3.5% of a sample with some 130,000 clones, 92% of them seen once. The material sequenced was peripheral blood, taken 28 days after the second AZD1222 dose. The V gene is TRBV5-1, the J gene TRBJ2-5, with a possible D match to TRBD2 (6 bases). The clonotype originates from an adult who received the AZD1222 COVID-19 vaccine. The CDR3 is CASRRTLREETQYF. CDR3 sequence (DNA): TGCGCCAGCAGGCGGACCCTCCGGGAGGAGACCCAGTACTTC.